A selection of T cell receptor beta chains follows, all from one sample in a study of T cells after yellow fever vaccination. TCRdb independently ran MiXCR on the 5' RACE reads; one entry per CDR3 protein. Here the sample spans approximately 70,000 distinct CDR3 sequences, approximately 6.1% being singletons. The sample was CD8+ T cells sorted from PBMCs, taken about 49 days after the first yellow fever vaccination. These receptors came from a man aged 18 to 35 who received the YFV17D yellow fever vaccine. Each CDR3 is given with its conserved first and last residue. The order of the fields is J gene, D gene, clone size, V gene, CDR3 DNA, CDR3 protein. A D gene is named only where the DNA matches it firmly. For some rows the clone size is stated as once, few or many, or as a class when expanded; others skip it.

J: TRBJ2-5; D: .; size: few; V: TRBV6-2/TRBV6-3; DNA: TGTGCCAGCAGTTTTGATGAGGCGGGGGCCCTGGAGACCCAGTACTTC; CDR3: CASSFDEAGALETQYF
J: TRBJ1-1; D: .; size: .; V: TRBV5-1; DNA: TGCGCCAGCAGTTTATTAGGGGACACTGAAGCTTTCTTT; CDR3: CASSLLGDTEAFF
J: TRBJ2-2; D: TRBD2; size: many; V: TRBV5-1; DNA: TGCGCCAGCAGCCAGGGGATCCACTCGCGGGGGGGCCTGATCGACACCGGGGAGCTGTTTTTT; CDR3: CASSQGIHSRGGLIDTGELFF
J: TRBJ1-5; D: .; size: many; V: TRBV4-1; DNA: TGCGCCAGCAGCCAAGAGGGAGGGAGCAATCAGCCCCAGCATTTT; CDR3: CASSQEGGSNQPQHF
J: TRBJ2-2; D: TRBD2; size: .; V: TRBV11-2; DNA: TGTGCCAGCAGCTTAGAGGCGGGACTAGCGGGGGGGCCCACCGGGGAGCTGTTTTTT; CDR3: CASSLEAGLAGGPTGELFF
J: TRBJ2-7; D: TRBD2; size: few; V: TRBV4-3; DNA: TGCGCCAGCAGCCCCACTCCGGGACAGCCAAGGACTAGCGGGGGGGCCCAGGACTACGAGCAGTACTTC; CDR3: CASSPTPGQPRTSGGAQDYEQYF
J: TRBJ2-7; D: .; size: many; V: TRBV6-5; DNA: TGTGCCAGCAGACCCGGGACTGCCTACGAGCAGTACTTC; CDR3: CASRPGTAYEQYF
J: TRBJ2-3; D: .; size: many; V: TRBV14; DNA: TGTGCCAGCAGCCTCATCCAGACAGGCACAGATACGCAGTATTTT; CDR3: CASSLIQTGTDTQYF
J: TRBJ2-2; D: .; size: many; V: TRBV5-1; DNA: TGCGCCAGCAGCTCACGGGGGCCGGTCACCGGGGAGCTGTTTTTT; CDR3: CASSSRGPVTGELFF
J: TRBJ1-4; D: .; size: many; V: TRBV3-1; DNA: TGTGCCAGCAGCCCACGTGACCGGACAACTAATGAAAAACTGTTTTTT; CDR3: CASSPRDRTTNEKLFF
J: TRBJ2-2; D: TRBD1; size: .; V: TRBV4-1; DNA: TGCGCCAGCAAACAGGGGGCGTTGAGCACCGGGGAGCTGTTTTTT; CDR3: CASKQGALSTGELFF
J: TRBJ2-7; D: .; size: many; V: TRBV12-3/TRBV12-4; DNA: TGTGCCAGCAGTTTACTCCCATTCTACGAGCAGTACTTC; CDR3: CASSLLPFYEQYF
J: TRBJ2-7; D: .; size: .; V: TRBV14; DNA: TGTGCCAGCAGCGACAGACTAACCTACGAGCAGTACTTC; CDR3: CASSDRLTYEQYF
J: TRBJ2-7; D: TRBD1; size: many; V: TRBV6-2/TRBV6-3; DNA: TGTGCCAGCAGAAGGACAGGGGTGTCCTACGAGCAGTACTTC; CDR3: CASRRTGVSYEQYF
J: TRBJ2-1; D: TRBD2; size: many; V: TRBV9; DNA: TGTGCCAGCAGCGGGCGGCGGGGGAGCTCCTACAATGAGCAGTTCTTC; CDR3: CASSGRRGSSYNEQFF
J: TRBJ2-2; D: .; size: many; V: TRBV19; DNA: TGTGCCAGTAGTGCCACTAGCAGGACCGGGGAGCTGTTTTTT; CDR3: CASSATSRTGELFF
J: TRBJ2-3; D: .; size: .; V: TRBV19; DNA: TGTGCCAGTAGCTTAGGGGGGGTGGGGGTGTATACGCAGTATTTT; CDR3: CASSLGGVGVYTQYF
J: TRBJ2-5; D: .; size: few; V: TRBV5-4; DNA: TGTGCCAGCAGCTCCGAGGGGTACCAAGAGACCCAGTACTTC; CDR3: CASSSEGYQETQYF
J: TRBJ1-2; D: .; size: many; V: TRBV29-1; DNA: TGCAGCGCCGCTAGCAATCGGGGCTACACCTTC; CDR3: CSAASNRGYTF
J: TRBJ2-2; D: TRBD1; size: many; V: TRBV11-2; DNA: TGTGCCAGCAGCTTAGGATGGGATTGGGACAGGGGGCGCACCGGGGAGCTGTTTTTT; CDR3: CASSLGWDWDRGRTGELFF
J: TRBJ2-7; D: TRBD1; size: many; V: TRBV5-5; DNA: TGTGCCAGCAGCTTTCTTCACAGGGGATACAACGAGCAGTACTTC; CDR3: CASSFLHRGYNEQYF
J: TRBJ1-5; D: .; size: .; V: TRBV6-1; DNA: TGTGCCAGCAGTATAACAGGAAATCAGCCCCAGCATTTT; CDR3: CASSITGNQPQHF
J: TRBJ2-6; D: .; size: .; V: TRBV5-1; DNA: TGCGCCAGCAGCAACGGACAGTTAGCGTCTGGGGCCAACGTCCTGACTTTC; CDR3: CASSNGQLASGANVLTF
J: TRBJ1-1; D: .; size: many; V: TRBV11-1; DNA: TGTGCCAGCAGCCCGTCCATTGGTCCGGGTGCGGTAATCGCTGAAGCTTTCTTT; CDR3: CASSPSIGPGAVIAEAFF
J: TRBJ2-1; D: TRBD2; size: many; V: TRBV20-1; DNA: TGCAGTGCTAGAGATTACACAAACCAGGGAGGGGACAATGAGCAGTTCTTC; CDR3: CSARDYTNQGGDNEQFF
J: TRBJ2-7; D: TRBD1; size: many; V: TRBV5-5; DNA: TGTGCCAGCAGCTTGGTAGCAGGGGGTGCCTACGAGCAGTACTTC; CDR3: CASSLVAGGAYEQYF
J: TRBJ2-1; D: TRBD1; size: many; V: TRBV5-5; DNA: TGTGCCAGCAGCCGCGGGACAGGGGACTACAATGAGCAGTTCTTC; CDR3: CASSRGTGDYNEQFF
J: TRBJ2-1; D: .; size: many; V: TRBV5-1; DNA: TGCGCCAGCAGCAATAGGGGATGGGAGCAGTTCTTC; CDR3: CASSNRGWEQFF
J: TRBJ1-1; D: TRBD1; size: .; V: TRBV27; DNA: TGTGCCAGCCGCCTATCGAGAGGACTCATATCTAGACAGGGAGGGATGAACACTGAAGCTTTCTTT; CDR3: CASRLSRGLISRQGGMNTEAFF
J: TRBJ2-1; D: TRBD2; size: few; V: TRBV4-1; DNA: TGCGCCAGCAGCCAAGGGACGCGGGGGGGGCCCTACAATGAGCAGTTCTTC; CDR3: CASSQGTRGGPYNEQFF
J: TRBJ2-3; D: .; size: many; V: TRBV27; DNA: TGTGCCAGCAGTTCCCGAGGAGCAGATACGCAGTATTTT; CDR3: CASSSRGADTQYF
J: TRBJ2-2; D: TRBD1; size: many; V: TRBV11-2; DNA: TGTGCCAGCAGCTTACTCCGACAGGGGGACGGCACCGGGGAGCTGTTTTTT; CDR3: CASSLLRQGDGTGELFF
J: TRBJ1-1; D: .; size: many; V: TRBV12-3/TRBV12-4; DNA: TGTGCCAGCAGTACATACAGGGTTACTGAAGCTTTCTTT; CDR3: CASSTYRVTEAFF
J: TRBJ2-6; D: .; size: few; V: TRBV12-3/TRBV12-4; DNA: TGTGCCAGCAGGGACGGAACTGGGGCCAACGTCCTGACTTTC; CDR3: CASRDGTGANVLTF
J: TRBJ2-3; D: .; size: few; V: TRBV6-2/TRBV6-3; DNA: TGTGCCAGCACACCATCCCGGGACCAGATCATGTATACGCAGTATTTT; CDR3: CASTPSRDQIMYTQYF
J: TRBJ2-4; D: .; size: many; V: TRBV6-1; DNA: TGTGCCAGCATGAGCGGGTTGGCCAAAAACATTCAGTACTTC; CDR3: CASMSGLAKNIQYF
J: TRBJ1-2; D: .; size: many; V: TRBV20-1; DNA: TGCAGTGCCCTAGACATATGGGCCTATGGCTACACCTTC; CDR3: CSALDIWAYGYTF
J: TRBJ1-5; D: .; size: many; V: TRBV6-2/TRBV6-3; DNA: TGTGCCAGCGAAATGGGATGGGCCGATCAGCCCCAGCATTTT; CDR3: CASEMGWADQPQHF
J: TRBJ2-5; D: TRBD1; size: few; V: TRBV7-9; DNA: TGTGCCAGCAGCTATGAGGACAGGGAAGAGACCCAGTACTTC; CDR3: CASSYEDREETQYF
J: TRBJ2-5; D: .; size: .; V: TRBV7-9; DNA: TGTGCCAGCAGCCCCGCCTCCGGGAACCAAGAGACCCAGTACTTC; CDR3: CASSPASGNQETQYF
J: TRBJ2-5; D: TRBD2; size: .; V: TRBV5-1; DNA: TGCGCCAGCAGCTGGGGGCACCGGGGGGGCTTCCAAGAGACCCAGTACTTC; CDR3: CASSWGHRGGFQETQYF
J: TRBJ1-5; D: .; size: .; V: TRBV15; DNA: TGTGCCACCAGCAGAGGAGGAGGGTATCAGCCCCAGCATTTT; CDR3: CATSRGGGYQPQHF
J: TRBJ2-1; D: TRBD2; size: many; V: TRBV20-1; DNA: TGCAGTGCTAGGACTAGCGGGGGCCTCTCCGCCAATGAGCAGTTCTTC; CDR3: CSARTSGGLSANEQFF
J: TRBJ2-1; D: TRBD2; size: few; V: TRBV7-2; DNA: TGTACCAGCAGCTGGACTAGCGGGGTGTCCAATGAGCAGTTCTTC; CDR3: CTSSWTSGVSNEQFF
J: TRBJ1-3; D: TRBD1; size: .; V: TRBV5-1; DNA: TGCGCCAGCAGCTTGTACCCCGACTCCGGGACAGGCCCCTCTGGAAACACCATATATTTT; CDR3: CASSLYPDSGTGPSGNTIYF
J: TRBJ2-3; D: .; size: many; V: TRBV20-1; DNA: TGCAGTGCTAGAGATTACCAGGCGGGGCCCACAGATACGCAGTATTTT; CDR3: CSARDYQAGPTDTQYF
J: TRBJ2-1; D: TRBD1; size: many; V: TRBV12-3/TRBV12-4; DNA: TGTGCCAGCAGTTTCAGACAGGGGCCCTACAATGAGCAGTTCTTC; CDR3: CASSFRQGPYNEQFF
J: TRBJ1-1; D: .; size: many; V: TRBV4-3; DNA: TGCGCCAGCAGCCAAGATCCGGCAGGGGACCCTGAAGCTTTCTTT; CDR3: CASSQDPAGDPEAFF
J: TRBJ2-7; D: .; size: many; V: TRBV20-1; DNA: TGCAGTGCTAGAGATCATCCAGGGTTCGAGCAGTACTTC; CDR3: CSARDHPGFEQYF
J: TRBJ1-2; D: .; size: many; V: TRBV29-1; DNA: TGCAGCGACCGAGAAGGAGCCCTATATGGCTACACCTTC; CDR3: CSDREGALYGYTF
J: TRBJ2-7; D: .; size: many; V: TRBV7-9; DNA: TGTGCCAGCAGCTTAGTGGTAGCCGCCAAAAGCTCCTACGAGCAGTACTTC; CDR3: CASSLVVAAKSSYEQYF
J: TRBJ2-1; D: TRBD2; size: many; V: TRBV2; DNA: TGTGCCAGCAGCGCCTGGCGCGGGGGGGCCTTTTATCAGTTCTTC; CDR3: CASSAWRGGAFYQFF
J: TRBJ2-1; D: .; size: few; V: TRBV11-2; DNA: TGTGCCAGCAGCTTAGCGGGACGCTACAATGAGCAGTTCTTC; CDR3: CASSLAGRYNEQFF
J: TRBJ2-4; D: .; size: .; V: TRBV23-1; DNA: TGCGCCACCGGGACTTGGGATTTCGAGAACATTCAGTACTTC; CDR3: CATGTWDFENIQYF
J: TRBJ1-3; D: TRBD1; size: many; V: TRBV29-1; DNA: TGCAGCGTCACACAGGGGAGCTCTGGAAACACCATATATTTT; CDR3: CSVTQGSSGNTIYF
J: TRBJ2-1; D: .; size: many; V: TRBV7-7; DNA: TGTGCCAGCAGCCTGGGACCAGAGAAAGAGCAGTTCTTC; CDR3: CASSLGPEKEQFF
J: TRBJ2-2; D: .; size: many; V: TRBV7-2; DNA: TGTGCCAGCAGCTCGCCGCGGACCGGGGAGCTGTTTTTT; CDR3: CASSSPRTGELFF
J: TRBJ2-1; D: .; size: .; V: TRBV19; DNA: TGTGCCAGTAGTATTCGCGGGGGCCTCTCCTACAATGAGCAGTTCTTC; CDR3: CASSIRGGLSYNEQFF
J: TRBJ2-1; D: TRBD2; size: many; V: TRBV7-9; DNA: TGTGCCAGCAGCCTCGGGACTAGCGGGGGGGCTTACAATGAGCAGTTCTTC; CDR3: CASSLGTSGGAYNEQFF
J: TRBJ1-1; D: TRBD1; size: many; V: TRBV4-3; DNA: TGCGCCAGCAGCCAAGATTCCGGGACAGGGGGCACTGAAGCTTTCTTT; CDR3: CASSQDSGTGGTEAFF